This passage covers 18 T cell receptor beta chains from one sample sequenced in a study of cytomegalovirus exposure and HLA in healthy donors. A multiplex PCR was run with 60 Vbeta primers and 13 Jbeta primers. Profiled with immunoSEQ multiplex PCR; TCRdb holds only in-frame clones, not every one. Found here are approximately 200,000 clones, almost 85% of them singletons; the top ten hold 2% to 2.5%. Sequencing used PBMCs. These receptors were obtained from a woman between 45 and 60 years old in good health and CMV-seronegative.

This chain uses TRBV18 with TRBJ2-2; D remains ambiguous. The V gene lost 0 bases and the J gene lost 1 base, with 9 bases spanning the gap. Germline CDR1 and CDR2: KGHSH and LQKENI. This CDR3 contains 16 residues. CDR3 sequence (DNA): TGTGCCAGCTCACCACCTGAGAGGAAGAACACCGGGGAGCTGTTTTTT. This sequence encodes CASSPPERKNTGELFF.

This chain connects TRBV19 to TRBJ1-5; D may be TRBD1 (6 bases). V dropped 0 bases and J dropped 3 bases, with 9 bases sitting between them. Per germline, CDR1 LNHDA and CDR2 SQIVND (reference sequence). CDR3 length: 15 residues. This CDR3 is CASSIEGTINQPQHF. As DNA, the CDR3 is TGTGCCAGTAGTATAGAGGGGACAATCAATCAGCCCCAGCATTTT.

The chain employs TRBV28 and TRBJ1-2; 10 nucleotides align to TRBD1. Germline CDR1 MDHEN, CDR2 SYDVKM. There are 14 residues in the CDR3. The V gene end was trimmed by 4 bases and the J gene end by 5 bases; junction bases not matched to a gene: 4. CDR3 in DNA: TGTGCCAGCAGTTACCGGACAGGGGGGTATGGCTACACCTTC. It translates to CASSYRTGGYGYTF.

CDR3 DNA: TGTGCCAGCAGCCGGGGGGGTCGGACCTACGAGCAGTACTTC. Amino acids: CASSRGGRTYEQYF. The V call is TRBV13, the J call TRBJ2-7; 8 bases line up with TRBD2. The length of the CDR3 is 14 residues. Trimming cost V 5 bases and J 2 bases; bases outside gene matches: 5. Germline CDR1 is PRHDT and CDR2 is FYEKMQ (reference sequence).

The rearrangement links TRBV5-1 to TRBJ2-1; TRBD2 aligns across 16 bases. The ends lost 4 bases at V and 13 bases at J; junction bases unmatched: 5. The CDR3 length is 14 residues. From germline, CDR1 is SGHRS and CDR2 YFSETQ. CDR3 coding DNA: TGCGCCAGCAGCCCGGGACTAGCGGGAGGGCCACAGTTCTTC. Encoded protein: CASSPGLAGGPQFF.

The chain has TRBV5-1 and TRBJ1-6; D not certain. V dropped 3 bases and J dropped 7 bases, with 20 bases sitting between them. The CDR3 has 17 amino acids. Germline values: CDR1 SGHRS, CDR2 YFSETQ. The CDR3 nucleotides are TGCGCCAGCAGCTCGGGTCTCTCTCCTTTCGGGAATTCACCCCTCCACTTT. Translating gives CASSSGLSPFGNSPLHF.

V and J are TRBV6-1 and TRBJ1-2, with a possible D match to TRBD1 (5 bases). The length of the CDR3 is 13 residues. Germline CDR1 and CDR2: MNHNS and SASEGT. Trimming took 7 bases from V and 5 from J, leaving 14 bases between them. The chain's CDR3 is CASTYRDFYGYTF. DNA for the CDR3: TGTGCCAGCACTTATAGGGACTTTTATGGCTACACCTTC.

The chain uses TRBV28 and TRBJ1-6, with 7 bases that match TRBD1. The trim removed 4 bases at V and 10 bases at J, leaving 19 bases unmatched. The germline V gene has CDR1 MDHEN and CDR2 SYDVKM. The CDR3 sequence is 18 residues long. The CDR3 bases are TGTGCCAGCAGTTCGTTGACAGGGACTTCGCCCCGCAAGTCACCCCTCCACTTT. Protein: CASSSLTGTSPRKSPLHF.

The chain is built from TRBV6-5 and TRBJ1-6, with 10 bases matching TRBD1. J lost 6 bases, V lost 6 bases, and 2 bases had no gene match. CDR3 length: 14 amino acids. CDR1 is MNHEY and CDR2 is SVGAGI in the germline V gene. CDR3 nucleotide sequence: TGTGCCAGCAGGAGGACAGGGGGTAATTCACCCCTCCACTTT. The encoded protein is CASRRTGGNSPLHF.

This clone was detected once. The CDR3: CAIRAGLAGDEQFF. CDR3 in DNA: TGTGCCATCAGGGCGGGACTAGCGGGAGATGAGCAGTTCTTC. The chain uses TRBV10-3 and TRBJ2-1; 14 bases agree with TRBD2. The trim removed 6 bases at V and 8 bases at J, leaving 3 bases unmatched. The CDR3 length is 14 residues. Germline V gives CDR1 ENHRY, CDR2 SYGVKD.

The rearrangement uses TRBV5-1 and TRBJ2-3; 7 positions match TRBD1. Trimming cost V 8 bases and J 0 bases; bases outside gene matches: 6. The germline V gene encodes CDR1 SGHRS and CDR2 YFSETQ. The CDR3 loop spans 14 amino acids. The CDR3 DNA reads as TGCGCCAGTACCAAACAGGGGAGCACAGATACGCAGTATTTT. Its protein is CASTKQGSTDTQYF. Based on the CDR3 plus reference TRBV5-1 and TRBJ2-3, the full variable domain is KAGVTQTPRYLIKTRGQQVTLSCSPISGHRSVSWYQQTPGQGLQFLFEYFSETQRNKGNFPGRFSGRQFSNSRSEMNVSTLELGDSALYLCASTKQGSTDTQYFGPGTRLTVL.

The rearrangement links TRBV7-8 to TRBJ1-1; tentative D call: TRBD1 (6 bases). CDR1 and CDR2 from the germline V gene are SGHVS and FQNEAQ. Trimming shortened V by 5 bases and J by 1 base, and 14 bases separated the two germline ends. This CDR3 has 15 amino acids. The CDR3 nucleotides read TGTGCCAGCAGCGCCAGACAGGATTCGAACACTGAAGCTTTCTTT. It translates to CASSARQDSNTEAFF.

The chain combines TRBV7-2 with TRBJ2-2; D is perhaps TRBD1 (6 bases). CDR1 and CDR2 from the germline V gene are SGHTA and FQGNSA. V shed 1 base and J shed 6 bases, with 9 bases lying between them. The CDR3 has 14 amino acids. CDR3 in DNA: TGTGCCAGCAGCTTAGATGGGGGCCCCGGGGAGCTGTTTTTT. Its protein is CASSLDGGPGELFF.

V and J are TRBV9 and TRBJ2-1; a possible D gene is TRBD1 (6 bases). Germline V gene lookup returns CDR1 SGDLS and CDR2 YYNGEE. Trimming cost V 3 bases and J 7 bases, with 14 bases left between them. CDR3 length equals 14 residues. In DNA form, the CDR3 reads TGTGCCAGCAGCGACGAGACAGGTGCGAATGAGCAGTTCTTC. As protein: CASSDETGANEQFF.

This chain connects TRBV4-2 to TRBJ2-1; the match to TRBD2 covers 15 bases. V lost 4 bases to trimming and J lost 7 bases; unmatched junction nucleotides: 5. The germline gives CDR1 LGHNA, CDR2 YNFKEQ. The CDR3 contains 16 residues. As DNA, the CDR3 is TGTGCCAGCAGCCCAGGACTAGCGGGAGGGCCAAATGAGCAGTTCTTC. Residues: CASSPGLAGGPNEQFF.

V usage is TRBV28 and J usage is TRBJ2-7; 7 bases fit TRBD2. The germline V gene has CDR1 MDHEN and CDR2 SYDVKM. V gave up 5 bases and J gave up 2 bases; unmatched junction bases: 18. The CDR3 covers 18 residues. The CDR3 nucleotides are TGTGCCAGCAGTCTCACAATGGGGCGTAGGACTAGGACCTACGAGCAGTACTTC. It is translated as CASSLTMGRRTRTYEQYF.

The CDR3 sequence is CATSRDPGTNEKLFF. Here the CDR3 DNA reads TGTGCCACCAGCAGAGATCCAGGGACTAATGAAAAACTGTTTTTT. The chain has TRBV15 and TRBJ1-4; D is perhaps TRBD1 (5 bases). V gave up 0 bases and J gave up 2 bases, with 7 bases separating them. In germline, CDR1 is LNHNV, CDR2 YYDKDF (reference sequence). CDR3 length: 15 residues.

This CDR3 is CASSSRGSGYTF. The CDR3 region has the DNA TGTGCCAGCAGCTCCCGGGGTTCAGGCTACACCTTC. The genes are TRBV7-9 and TRBJ1-2; no reliable D call. There are 12 residues in the CDR3. Germline CDR1 is SEHNR and CDR2 is FQNEAQ (reference sequence). V gave up 4 bases and J gave up 8 bases, with 11 bases separating them. Full variable domain (missing parts from reference TRBV7-9 and TRBJ1-2): DTGVSQNPRHKITKRGQNVTFRCDPISEHNRLYWYRQTLGQGPEFLTYFQNEAQLEKSRLLSDRFSAERPKGSFSTLEIQRTEQGDSAMYLCASSSRGSGYTFGSGTRLTVV.